This TCR beta chain was recorded in a study of blood T cell repertoires in COVID-19. On the study more broadly: Collection of acute and convalescent COVID-19 samples took place in the United States, Italy and Spain.

Under the authors' procedure: Reference gene primer amplification yielded estimated nucleated cell counts. The assay was immunoSEQ multiplex PCR, and TCRdb's table has in-frame clones only and misses some. V and J calls and clone size come straight from that table; D and trimming were deduced from the DNA. The profile shows 150,000 to 200,000 clones, just under 90% of them singletons. The source is a young woman who had recovered from COVID-19. Sequenced input: peripheral blood.

CDR3 sequence reads: CASSLEDSYEQYF. Here the CDR3 DNA reads TGCGCCAGCAGCTTGGAGGACAGTTACGAGCAGTACTTC. The chain is built from TRBV5-1 and TRBJ2-7; the D gene is possibly TRBD1 (6 bases). The CDR3 extends over 13 amino acids. Germline V lookup: CDR1 SGHRS, CDR2 YFSETQ. V lost 0 bases and J 4 bases, leaving 8 bases between the germline ends.